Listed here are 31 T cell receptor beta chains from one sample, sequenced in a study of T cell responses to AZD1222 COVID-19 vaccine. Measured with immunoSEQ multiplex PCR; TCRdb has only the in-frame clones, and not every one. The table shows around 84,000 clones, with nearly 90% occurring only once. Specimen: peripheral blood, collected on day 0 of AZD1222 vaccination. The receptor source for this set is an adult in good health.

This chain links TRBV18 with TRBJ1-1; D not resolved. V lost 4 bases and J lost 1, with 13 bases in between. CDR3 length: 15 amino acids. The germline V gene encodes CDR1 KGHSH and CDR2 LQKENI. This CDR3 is CASSRTDSSNTEAFF. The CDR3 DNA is TGTGCCAGCTCACGTACGGACTCCTCGAACACTGAAGCTTTCTTT.

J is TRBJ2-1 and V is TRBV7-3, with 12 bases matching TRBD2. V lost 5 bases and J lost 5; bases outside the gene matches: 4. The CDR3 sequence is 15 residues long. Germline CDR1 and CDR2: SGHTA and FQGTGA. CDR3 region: CASSLGLAGNNEQFF. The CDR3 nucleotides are TGTGCCAGCAGCCTCGGACTAGCGGGAAACAATGAGCAGTTCTTC.

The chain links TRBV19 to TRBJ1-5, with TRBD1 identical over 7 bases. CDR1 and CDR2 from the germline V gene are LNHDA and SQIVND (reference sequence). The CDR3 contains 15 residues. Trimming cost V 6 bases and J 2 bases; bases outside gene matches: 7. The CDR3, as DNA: TGTGCCAGTAGGGAACCCCAGGGGGGCAATCAGCCCCAGCATTTT. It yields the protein CASREPQGGNQPQHF.

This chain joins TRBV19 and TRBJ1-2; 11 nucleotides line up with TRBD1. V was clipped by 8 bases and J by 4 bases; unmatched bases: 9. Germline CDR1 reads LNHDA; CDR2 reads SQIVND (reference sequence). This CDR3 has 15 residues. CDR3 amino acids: CASRWTGGPLYGYTF. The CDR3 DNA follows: TGTGCCAGTCGCTGGACAGGGGGCCCACTCTATGGCTACACCTTC.

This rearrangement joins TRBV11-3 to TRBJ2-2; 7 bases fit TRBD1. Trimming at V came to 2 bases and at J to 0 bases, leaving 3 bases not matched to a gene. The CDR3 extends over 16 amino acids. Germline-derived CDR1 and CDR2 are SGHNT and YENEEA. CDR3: CASSLTGDPNTGELFF. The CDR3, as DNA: TGTGCCAGCAGCTTAACAGGGGACCCGAACACCGGGGAGCTGTTTTTT. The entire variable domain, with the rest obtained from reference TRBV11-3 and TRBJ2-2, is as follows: EAGVVQSPRYKIIEKKQPVAFWCNPISGHNTLYWYLQNLGQGPELLIRYENEEAVDDSQLPKDRFSAERLKGVDSTLKIQPAELGDSAVYLCASSLTGDPNTGELFFGEGSRLTVL.

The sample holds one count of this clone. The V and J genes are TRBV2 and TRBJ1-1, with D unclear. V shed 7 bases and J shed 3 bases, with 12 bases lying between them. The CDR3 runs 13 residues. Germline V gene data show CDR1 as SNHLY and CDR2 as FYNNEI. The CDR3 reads CASKRTLYTEAFF. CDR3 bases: TGTGCCAGCAAGAGGACGTTGTACACTGAAGCTTTCTTT.

The CDR3 region is CAWSEGADRPQHF. The CDR3 DNA reads as TGTGCCTGGAGTGAGGGTGCTGACAGGCCCCAGCATTTT. This sequence joins TRBV30 and TRBJ1-5; perhaps TRBD1 as D (5 bases). Between the trimmed V and J ends, which lost 1 base and 9 bases, there was a span of 13 bases. This CDR3 has 13 amino acids. The germline CDR1 and CDR2 sequences are GTSNPN and SVGIG (reference sequence).

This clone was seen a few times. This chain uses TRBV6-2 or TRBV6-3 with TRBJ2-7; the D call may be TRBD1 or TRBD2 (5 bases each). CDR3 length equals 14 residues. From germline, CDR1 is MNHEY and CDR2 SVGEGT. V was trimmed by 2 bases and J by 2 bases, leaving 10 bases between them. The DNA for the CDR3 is TGTGCCAGCAGTTACCAGGGAGTGCCCTACGAGCAGTACTTC. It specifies CASSYQGVPYEQYF.

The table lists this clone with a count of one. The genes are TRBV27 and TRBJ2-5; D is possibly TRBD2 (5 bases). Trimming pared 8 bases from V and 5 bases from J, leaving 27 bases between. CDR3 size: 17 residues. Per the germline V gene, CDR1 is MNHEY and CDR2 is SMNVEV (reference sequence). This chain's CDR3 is CASCPVGETPSGETQYF. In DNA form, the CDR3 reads TGTGCCAGCTGCCCCGTCGGGGAAACCCCGTCCGGGGAGACCCAGTACTTC.

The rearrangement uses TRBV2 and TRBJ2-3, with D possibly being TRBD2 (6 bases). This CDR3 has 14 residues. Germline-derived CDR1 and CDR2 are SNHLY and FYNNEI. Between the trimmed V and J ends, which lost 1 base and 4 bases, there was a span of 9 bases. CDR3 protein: CASSEGIAADTQYF. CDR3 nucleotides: TGTGCCAGCAGTGAAGGGATAGCGGCAGATACGCAGTATTTT.

In nucleotides, the CDR3 is TGTGCCAGCAGCCAAGATACCGGGTGGACAGATACGCAGTATTTT. Translating it yields CASSQDTGWTDTQYF. V gene TRBV3-1 (or the pseudogene TRBV3-2) combines with J gene TRBJ2-3; D is unresolved. Germline lookup yields CDR1 LGHDT and CDR2 YNNKEL (reference sequence). This CDR3 is 15 amino acids long. With 0 bases removed from V and 3 bases from J, the gap between germline ends came to 10 bases.

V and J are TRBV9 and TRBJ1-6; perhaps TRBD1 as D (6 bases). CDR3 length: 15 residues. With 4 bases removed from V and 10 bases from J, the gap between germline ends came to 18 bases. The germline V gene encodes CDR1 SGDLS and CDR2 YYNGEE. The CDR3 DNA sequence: TGTGCCAGCAGCTCCACAGGGATTTCGGCCTCACCCCTCCACTTT. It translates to CASSSTGISASPLHF.

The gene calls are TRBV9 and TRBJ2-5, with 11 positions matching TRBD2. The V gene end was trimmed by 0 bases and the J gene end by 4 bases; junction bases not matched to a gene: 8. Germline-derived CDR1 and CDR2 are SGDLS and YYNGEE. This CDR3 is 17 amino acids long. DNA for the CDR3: TGTGCCAGCAGCGTAGAAGGGCTAGCGGGGGGAGGAGAGACCCAGTACTTC. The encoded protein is CASSVEGLAGGGETQYF.

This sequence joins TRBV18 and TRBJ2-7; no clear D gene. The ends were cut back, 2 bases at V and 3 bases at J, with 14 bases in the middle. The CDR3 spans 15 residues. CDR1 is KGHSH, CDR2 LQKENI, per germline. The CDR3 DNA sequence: TGTGCCAGCTCACCATTGAGAGGTGGCAGCTACGAGCAGTACTTC. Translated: CASSPLRGGSYEQYF.

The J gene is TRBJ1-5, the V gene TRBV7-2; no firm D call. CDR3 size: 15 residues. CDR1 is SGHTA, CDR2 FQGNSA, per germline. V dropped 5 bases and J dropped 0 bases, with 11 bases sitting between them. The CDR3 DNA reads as TGTGCCAGCAGCAAAGGAGAGTATAGCAATCAGCCCCAGCATTTT. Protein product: CASSKGEYSNQPQHF.

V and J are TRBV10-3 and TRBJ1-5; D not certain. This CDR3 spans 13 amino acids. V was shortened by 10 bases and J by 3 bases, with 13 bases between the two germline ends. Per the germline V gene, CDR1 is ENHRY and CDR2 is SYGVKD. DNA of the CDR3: TGTGCCACCCGGGAGGCAGCCAATCAGCCCCAGCATTTT. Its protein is CATREAANQPQHF.

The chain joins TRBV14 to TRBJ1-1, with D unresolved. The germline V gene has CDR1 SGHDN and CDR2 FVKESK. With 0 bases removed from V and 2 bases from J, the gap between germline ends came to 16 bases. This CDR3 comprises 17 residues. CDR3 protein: CASSQDPHKGFNTEAFF. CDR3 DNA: TGTGCCAGCAGCCAAGACCCACACAAAGGGTTCAACACTGAAGCTTTCTTT.

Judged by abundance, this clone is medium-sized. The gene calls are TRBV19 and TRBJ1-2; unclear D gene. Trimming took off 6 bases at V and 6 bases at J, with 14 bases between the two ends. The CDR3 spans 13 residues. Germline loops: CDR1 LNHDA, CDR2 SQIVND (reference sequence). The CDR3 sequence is CASRAGLGDGYTF. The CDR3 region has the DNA TGTGCCAGTAGGGCCGGGCTCGGGGATGGCTACACCTTC.

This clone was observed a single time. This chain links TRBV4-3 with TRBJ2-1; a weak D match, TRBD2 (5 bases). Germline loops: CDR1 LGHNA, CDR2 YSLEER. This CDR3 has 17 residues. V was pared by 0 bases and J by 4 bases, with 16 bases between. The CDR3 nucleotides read TGCGCCAGCAGCCAAGAAGCTACAGCGGAAGGTTACAATGAGCAGTTCTTC. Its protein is CASSQEATAEGYNEQFF.

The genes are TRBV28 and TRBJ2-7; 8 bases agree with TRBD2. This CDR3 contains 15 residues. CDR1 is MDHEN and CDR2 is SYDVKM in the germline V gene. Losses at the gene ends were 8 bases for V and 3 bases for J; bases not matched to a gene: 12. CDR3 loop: CASYPRLAPGYEQYF. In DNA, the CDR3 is TGTGCCAGCTACCCCCGACTAGCGCCTGGCTACGAGCAGTACTTC. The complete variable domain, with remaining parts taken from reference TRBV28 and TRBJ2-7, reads DVKVTQSSRYLVKRTGEKVFLECVQDMDHENMFWYRQDPGLGLRLIYFSYDVKMKEKGDIPEGYSVSREKKERFSLILESASTNQTSMYLCASYPRLAPGYEQYFGPGTRLTVT.

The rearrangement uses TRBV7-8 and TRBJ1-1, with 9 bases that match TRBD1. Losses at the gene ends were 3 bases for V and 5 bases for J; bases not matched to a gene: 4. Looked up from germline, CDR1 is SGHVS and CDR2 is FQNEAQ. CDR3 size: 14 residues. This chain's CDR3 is CASSLTGGDTEAFF. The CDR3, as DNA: TGTGCCAGCAGCTTGACAGGGGGAGATACTGAAGCTTTCTTT. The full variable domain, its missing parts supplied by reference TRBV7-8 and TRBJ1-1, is GAGVSQSPRYKVAKRGQDVALRCDPISGHVSLFWYQQALGQGPEFLTYFQNEAQLDKSGLPSDRFFAERPEGSVSTLKIQRTQQEDSAVYLCASSLTGGDTEAFFGQGTRLTVV.

CDR3 coding DNA: TGTGCCAGCAGTTTAGAGGCGACGACAGGGGCTTTCTTT. Encoded protein: CASSLEATTGAFF. The genes are TRBV12-3 or TRBV12-4 and TRBJ1-1; 7 bases agree with TRBD1. After removal of 1 base from V and 11 bases from J, the junction contained 7 bases not matched to a gene. The CDR3 has 13 residues.

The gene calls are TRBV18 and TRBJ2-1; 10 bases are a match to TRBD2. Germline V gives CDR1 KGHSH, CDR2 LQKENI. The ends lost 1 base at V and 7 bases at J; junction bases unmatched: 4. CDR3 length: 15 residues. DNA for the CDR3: TGTGCCAGCTCACCACAAGGAGCGGGAGGGAATGAGCAGTTCTTC. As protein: CASSPQGAGGNEQFF.

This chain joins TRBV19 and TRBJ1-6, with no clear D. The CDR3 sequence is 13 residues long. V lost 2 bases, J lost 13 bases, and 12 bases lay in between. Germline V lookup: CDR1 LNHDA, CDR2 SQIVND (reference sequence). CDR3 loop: CASSILVPSPLHF. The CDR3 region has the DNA TGTGCCAGTAGTATACTCGTCCCCTCGCCCCTCCACTTT.

In nucleotides, the CDR3 is TGTGCCAGCAGCTTAGTAAGGGGCAACAACAATGAGCAGTTCTTC. Amino acids: CASSLVRGNNNEQFF. V gene TRBV7-9 combines with J gene TRBJ2-1; D might be TRBD1 (5 bases). Germline V gives CDR1 SEHNR, CDR2 FQNEAQ (reference sequence). CDR3 size: 15 residues. The germline V and J ends were trimmed by 1 base and 5 bases, with 12 bases remaining between them.

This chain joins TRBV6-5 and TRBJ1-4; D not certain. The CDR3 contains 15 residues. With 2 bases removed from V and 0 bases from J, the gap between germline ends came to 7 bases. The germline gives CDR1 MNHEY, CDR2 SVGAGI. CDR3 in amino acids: CASSYGGATNEKLFF. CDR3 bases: TGTGCCAGCAGTTACGGTGGAGCAACTAATGAAAAACTGTTTTTT.

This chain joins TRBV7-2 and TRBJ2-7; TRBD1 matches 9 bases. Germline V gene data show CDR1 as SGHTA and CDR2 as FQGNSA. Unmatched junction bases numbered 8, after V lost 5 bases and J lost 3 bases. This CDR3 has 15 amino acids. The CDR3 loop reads CASSNPGQGFYEQYF. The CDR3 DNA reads TGTGCCAGCAGCAATCCGGGACAGGGATTCTACGAGCAGTACTTC.

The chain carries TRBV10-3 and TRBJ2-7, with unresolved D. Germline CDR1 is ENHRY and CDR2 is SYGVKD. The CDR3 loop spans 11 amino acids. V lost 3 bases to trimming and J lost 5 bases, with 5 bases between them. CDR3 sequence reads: CAISDLNEQYF. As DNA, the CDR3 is TGTGCCATCAGTGACTTGAACGAGCAGTACTTC.

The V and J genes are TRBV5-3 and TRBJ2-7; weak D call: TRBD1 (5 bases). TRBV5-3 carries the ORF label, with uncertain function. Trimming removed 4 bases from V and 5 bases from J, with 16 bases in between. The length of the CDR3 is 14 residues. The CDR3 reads CARSKAPGFDEQYF. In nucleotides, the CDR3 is TGTGCCAGAAGCAAAGCCCCAGGGTTCGACGAGCAGTACTTC.

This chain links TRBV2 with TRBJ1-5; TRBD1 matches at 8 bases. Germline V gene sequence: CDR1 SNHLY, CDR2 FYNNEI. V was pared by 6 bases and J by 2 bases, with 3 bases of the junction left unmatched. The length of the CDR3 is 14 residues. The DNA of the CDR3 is TGTGCCAGCAGAGACAGGGGAGGCAATCAGCCCCAGCATTTT. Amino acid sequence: CASRDRGGNQPQHF.

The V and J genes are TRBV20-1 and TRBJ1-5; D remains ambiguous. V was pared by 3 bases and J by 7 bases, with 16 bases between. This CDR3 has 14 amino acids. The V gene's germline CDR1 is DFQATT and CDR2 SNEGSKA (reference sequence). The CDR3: CSASGSSLGQPQHF. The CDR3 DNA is TGCAGTGCTAGTGGGTCGTCTCTGGGCCAGCCCCAGCATTTT.